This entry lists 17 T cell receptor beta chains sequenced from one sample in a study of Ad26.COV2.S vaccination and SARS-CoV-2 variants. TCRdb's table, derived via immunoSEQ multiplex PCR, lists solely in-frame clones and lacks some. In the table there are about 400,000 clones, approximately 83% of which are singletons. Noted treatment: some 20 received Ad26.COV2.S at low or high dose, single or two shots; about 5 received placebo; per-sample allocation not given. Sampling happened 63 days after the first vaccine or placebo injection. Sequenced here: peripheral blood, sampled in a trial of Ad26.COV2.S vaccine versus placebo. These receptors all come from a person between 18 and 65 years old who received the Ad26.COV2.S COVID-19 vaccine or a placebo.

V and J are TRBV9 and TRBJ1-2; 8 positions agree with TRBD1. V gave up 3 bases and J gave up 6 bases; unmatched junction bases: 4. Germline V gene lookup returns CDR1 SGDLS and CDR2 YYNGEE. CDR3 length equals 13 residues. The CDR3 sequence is CASSGGQVDGYTF. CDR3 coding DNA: TGTGCCAGCAGCGGGGGACAGGTGGATGGCTACACCTTC.

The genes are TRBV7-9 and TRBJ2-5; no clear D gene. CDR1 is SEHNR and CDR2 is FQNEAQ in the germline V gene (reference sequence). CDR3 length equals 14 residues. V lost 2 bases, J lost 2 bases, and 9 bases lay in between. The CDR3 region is CASSLRRSQETQYF. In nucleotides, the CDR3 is TGTGCCAGCAGCTTACGCAGGAGTCAAGAGACCCAGTACTTC.

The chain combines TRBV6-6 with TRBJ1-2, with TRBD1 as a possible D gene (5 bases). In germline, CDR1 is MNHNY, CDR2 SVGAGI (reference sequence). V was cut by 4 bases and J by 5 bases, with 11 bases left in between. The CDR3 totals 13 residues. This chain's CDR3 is CASSSGGRYGYTF. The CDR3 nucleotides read TGTGCCAGCAGTTCTGGGGGGAGGTATGGCTACACCTTC.

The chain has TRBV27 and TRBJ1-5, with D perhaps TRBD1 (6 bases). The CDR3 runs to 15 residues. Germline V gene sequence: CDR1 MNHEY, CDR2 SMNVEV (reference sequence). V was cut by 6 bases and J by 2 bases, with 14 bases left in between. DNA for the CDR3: TGTGCCAGCAGCCCCTCAAAGGGGGGCAATCAGCCCCAGCATTTT. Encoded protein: CASSPSKGGNQPQHF.

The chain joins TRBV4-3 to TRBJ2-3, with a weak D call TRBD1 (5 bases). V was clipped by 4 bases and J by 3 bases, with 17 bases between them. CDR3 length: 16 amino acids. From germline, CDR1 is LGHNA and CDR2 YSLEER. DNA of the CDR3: TGCGCCAGCAGCCTCCAAGGGCAGACAGTTACAGATACGCAGTATTTT. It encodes CASSLQGQTVTDTQYF.

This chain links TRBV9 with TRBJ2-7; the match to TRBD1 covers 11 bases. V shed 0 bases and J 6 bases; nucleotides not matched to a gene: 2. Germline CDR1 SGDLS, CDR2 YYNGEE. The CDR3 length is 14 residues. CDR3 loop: CASSVAGTGGEQYF. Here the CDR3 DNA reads TGTGCCAGCAGCGTAGCAGGGACAGGGGGCGAGCAGTACTTC.

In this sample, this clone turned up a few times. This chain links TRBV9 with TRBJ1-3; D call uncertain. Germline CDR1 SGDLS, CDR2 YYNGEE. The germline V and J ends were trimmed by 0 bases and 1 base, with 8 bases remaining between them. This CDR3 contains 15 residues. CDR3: CASSVVSGSGNTIYF. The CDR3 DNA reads TGTGCCAGCAGCGTAGTATCGGGGTCTGGAAACACCATATATTTT.

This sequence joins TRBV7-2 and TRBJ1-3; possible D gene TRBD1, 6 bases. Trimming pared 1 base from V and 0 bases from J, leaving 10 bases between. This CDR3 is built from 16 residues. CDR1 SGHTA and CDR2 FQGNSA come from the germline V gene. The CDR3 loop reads CASSLGTGTSGNTIYF. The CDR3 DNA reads TGTGCCAGCAGCTTAGGAACAGGGACCTCTGGAAACACCATATATTTT.

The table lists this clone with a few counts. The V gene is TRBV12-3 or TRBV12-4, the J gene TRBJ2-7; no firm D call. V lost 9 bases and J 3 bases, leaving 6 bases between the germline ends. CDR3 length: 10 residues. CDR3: CARAHYEQYF. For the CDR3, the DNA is TGTGCCAGGGCACACTACGAGCAGTACTTC.

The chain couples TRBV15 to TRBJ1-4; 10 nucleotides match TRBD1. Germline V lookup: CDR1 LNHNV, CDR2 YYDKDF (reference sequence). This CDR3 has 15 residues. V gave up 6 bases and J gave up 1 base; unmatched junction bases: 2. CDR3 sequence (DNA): TGTGCCACCAGGCGGACAGGGGGAACTAATGAAAAACTGTTTTTT. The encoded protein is CATRRTGGTNEKLFF.

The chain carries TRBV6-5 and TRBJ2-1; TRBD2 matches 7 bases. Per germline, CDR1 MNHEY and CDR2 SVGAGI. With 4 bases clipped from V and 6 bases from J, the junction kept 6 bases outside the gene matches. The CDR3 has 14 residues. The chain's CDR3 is CASSLAGVGNEQFF. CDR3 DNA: TGTGCCAGCAGTTTGGCGGGAGTGGGCAATGAGCAGTTCTTC.

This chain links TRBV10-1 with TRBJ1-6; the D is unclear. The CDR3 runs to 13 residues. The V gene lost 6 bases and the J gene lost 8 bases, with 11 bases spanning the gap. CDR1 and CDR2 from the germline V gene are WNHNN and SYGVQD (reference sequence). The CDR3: CASRDRLDSPLHF. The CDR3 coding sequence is TGCGCCAGCAGGGACCGTTTAGATTCACCCCTCCACTTT.

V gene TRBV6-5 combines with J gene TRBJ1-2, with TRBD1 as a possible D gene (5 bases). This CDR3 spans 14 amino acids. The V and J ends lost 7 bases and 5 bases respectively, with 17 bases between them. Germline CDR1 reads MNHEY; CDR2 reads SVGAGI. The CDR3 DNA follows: TGTGCCAGCACCTGGTGGGGTCAGGGTTATGGCTACACCTTC. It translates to CASTWWGQGYGYTF.

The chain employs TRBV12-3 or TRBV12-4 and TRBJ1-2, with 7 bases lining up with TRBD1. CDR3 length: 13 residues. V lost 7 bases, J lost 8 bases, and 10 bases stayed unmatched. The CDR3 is CASNRGRTLGYTF. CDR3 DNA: TGTGCCAGCAACAGGGGACGGACTCTCGGCTACACCTTC.

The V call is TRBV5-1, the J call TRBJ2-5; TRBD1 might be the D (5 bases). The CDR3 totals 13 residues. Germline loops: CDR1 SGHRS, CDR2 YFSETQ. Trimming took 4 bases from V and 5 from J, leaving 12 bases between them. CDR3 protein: CASSRTGGETQYF. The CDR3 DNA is TGCGCCAGCAGCCGCACAGGTGGGGAGACCCAGTACTTC.

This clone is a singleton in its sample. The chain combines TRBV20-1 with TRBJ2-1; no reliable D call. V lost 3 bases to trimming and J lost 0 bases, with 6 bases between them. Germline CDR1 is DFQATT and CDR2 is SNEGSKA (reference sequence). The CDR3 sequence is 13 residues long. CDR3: CSASMDSYNEQFF. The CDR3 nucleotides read TGCAGTGCTAGTATGGACTCCTACAATGAGCAGTTCTTC.

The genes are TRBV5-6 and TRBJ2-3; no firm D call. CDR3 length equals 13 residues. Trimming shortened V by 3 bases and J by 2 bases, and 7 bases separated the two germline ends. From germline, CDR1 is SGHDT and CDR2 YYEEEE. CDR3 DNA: TGTGCCAGCAGCTCGGGCTTCACAGATACGCAGTATTTT. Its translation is CASSSGFTDTQYF.